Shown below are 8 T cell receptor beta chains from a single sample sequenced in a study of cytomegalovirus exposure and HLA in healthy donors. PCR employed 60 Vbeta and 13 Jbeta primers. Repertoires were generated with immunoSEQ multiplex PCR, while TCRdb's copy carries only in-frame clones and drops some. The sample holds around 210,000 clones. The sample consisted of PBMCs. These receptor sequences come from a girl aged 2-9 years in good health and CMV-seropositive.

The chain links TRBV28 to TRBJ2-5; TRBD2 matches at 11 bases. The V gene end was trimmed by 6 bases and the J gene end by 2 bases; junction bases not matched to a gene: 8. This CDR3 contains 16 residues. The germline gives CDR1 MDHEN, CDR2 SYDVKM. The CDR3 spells CASRPRTSGLQETQYF. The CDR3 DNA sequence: TGTGCCAGCAGACCAAGGACTAGCGGGCTTCAAGAGACCCAGTACTTC.

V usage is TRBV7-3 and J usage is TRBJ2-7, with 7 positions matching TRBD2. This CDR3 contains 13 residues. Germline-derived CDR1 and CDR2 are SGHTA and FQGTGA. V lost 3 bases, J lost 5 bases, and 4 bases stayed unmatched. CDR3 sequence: CASSLGGRHEQYF. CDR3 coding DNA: TGTGCCAGCAGCTTGGGGGGGAGGCACGAGCAGTACTTC.

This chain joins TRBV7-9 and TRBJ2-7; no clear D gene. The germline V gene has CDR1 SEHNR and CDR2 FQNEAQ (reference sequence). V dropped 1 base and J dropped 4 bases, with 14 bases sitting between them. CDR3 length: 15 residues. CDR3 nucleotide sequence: TGTGCCAGCAGCTTAGAGGTCAGAGGAGAGTACGAGCAGTACTTC. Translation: CASSLEVRGEYEQYF.

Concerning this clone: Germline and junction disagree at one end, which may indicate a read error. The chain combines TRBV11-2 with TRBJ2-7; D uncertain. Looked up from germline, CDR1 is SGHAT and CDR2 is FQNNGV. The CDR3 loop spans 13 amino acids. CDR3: CASSTRAAYEQHF. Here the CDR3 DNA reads TGTGCCAGCAGCACACGTGCGGCCTACGAGCAGCACTTC.

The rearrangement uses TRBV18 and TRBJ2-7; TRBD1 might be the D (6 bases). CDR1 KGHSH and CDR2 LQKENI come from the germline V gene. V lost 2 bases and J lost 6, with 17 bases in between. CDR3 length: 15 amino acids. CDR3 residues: CASSPDRSGRSEQYF. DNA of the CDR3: TGTGCCAGCTCACCAGACAGGTCGGGAAGAAGCGAGCAGTACTTC.

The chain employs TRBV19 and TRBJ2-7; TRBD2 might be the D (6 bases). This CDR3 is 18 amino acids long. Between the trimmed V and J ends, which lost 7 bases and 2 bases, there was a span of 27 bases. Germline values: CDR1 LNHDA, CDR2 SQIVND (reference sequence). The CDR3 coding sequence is TGTGCCAGTACCTTACGGGGGACGGGGACTCCCAAAACCTACGAGCAGTACTTC. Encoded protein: CASTLRGTGTPKTYEQYF. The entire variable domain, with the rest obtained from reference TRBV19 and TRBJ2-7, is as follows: DGGITQSPKYLFRKEGQNVTLSCEQNLNHDAMYWYRQDPGQGLRLIYYSQIVNDFQKGDIAEGYSVSREKKESFPLTVTSAQKNPTAFYLCASTLRGTGTPKTYEQYFGPGTRLTVT.

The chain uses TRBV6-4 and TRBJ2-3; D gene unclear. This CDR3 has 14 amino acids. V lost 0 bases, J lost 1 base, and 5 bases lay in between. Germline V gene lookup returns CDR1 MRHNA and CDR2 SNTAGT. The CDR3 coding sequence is TGTGCCAGCAGTGACTCCGAGGGCACAGATACGCAGTATTTT. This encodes CASSDSEGTDTQYF.

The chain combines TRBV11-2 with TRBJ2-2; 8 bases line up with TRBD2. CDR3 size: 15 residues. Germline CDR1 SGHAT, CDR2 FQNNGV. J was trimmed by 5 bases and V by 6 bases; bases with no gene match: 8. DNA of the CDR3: TGTGCCAGCAGTTCAGCGGGAGTCGAGACCGGGGAGCTGTTTTTT. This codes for CASSSAGVETGELFF.